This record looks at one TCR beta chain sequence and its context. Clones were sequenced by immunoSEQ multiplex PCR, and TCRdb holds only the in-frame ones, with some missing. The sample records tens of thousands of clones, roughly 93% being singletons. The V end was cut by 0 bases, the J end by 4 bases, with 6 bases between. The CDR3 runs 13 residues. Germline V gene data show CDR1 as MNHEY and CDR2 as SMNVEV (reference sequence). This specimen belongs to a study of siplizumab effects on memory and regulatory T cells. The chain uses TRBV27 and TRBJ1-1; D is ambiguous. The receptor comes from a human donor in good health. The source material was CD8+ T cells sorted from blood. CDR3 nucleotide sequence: TGTGCCAGCAGTTTATCCGGGGTCACTGAAGCTTTCTTT. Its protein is CASSLSGVTEAFF.